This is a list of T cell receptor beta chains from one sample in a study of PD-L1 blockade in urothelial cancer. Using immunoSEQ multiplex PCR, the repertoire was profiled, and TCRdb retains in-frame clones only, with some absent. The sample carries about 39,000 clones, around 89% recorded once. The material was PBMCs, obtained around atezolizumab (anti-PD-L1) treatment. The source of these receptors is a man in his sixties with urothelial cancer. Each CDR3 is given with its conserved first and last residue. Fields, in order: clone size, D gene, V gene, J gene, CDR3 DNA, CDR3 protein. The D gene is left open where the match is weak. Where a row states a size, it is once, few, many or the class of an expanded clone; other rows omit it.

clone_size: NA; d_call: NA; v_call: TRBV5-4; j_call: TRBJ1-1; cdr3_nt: TGTGCCAGCAGCTTAACAGGGAACACTGAAGCTTTCTTT; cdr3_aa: CASSLTGNTEAFF
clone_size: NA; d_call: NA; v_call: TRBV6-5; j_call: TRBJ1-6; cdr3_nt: TGTGCCAGCAGCTCAGGGGATACGGGTTCACCCCTCCACTTT; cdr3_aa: CASSSGDTGSPLHF
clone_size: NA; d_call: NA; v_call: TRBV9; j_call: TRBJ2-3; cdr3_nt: TGTGCCAGCAGCGTAGCAGGACTCTCTAGCACAGATACGCAGTATTTT; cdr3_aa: CASSVAGLSSTDTQYF
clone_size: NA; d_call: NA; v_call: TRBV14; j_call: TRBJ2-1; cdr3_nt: TGTGCCAGCAGCCAAGATAGCAGGGTGCAGTTCTTC; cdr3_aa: CASSQDSRVQFF
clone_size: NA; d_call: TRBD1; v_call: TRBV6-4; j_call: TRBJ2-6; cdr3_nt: TGTGCCAGCAGCCCCGCCCTGGGACAGGGGAAGTCTGGGGCCAACGTCCTGACTTTC; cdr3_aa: CASSPALGQGKSGANVLTF
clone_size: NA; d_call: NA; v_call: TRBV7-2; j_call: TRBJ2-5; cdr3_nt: TGTGCCAGCAGCTTGGGCCCAGCAGACACCCAGTACTTC; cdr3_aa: CASSLGPADTQYF
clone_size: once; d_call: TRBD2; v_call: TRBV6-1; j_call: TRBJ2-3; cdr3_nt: TGTGCCAGCAGTGAGGGGAGCAGCGGGGGTCCAGATACGCAGTATTTT; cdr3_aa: CASSEGSSGGPDTQYF
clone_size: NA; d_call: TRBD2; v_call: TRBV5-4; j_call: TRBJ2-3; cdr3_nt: TGTGCCAGCAGCTTAGGACTAGCGACAGATACGCAGTATTTT; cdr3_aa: CASSLGLATDTQYF
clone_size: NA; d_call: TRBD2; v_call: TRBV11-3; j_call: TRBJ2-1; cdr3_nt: TGTGCCAGCAGGCCAGCTAGCGGTAGCTCCTACAATGAGCAGTTCTTC; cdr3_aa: CASRPASGSSYNEQFF
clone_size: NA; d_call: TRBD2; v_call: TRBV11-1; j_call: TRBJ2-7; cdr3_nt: TGTGCCAGCAACCTAGCGGGAGGGCCCGACGAGCAGTACTTC; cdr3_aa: CASNLAGGPDEQYF
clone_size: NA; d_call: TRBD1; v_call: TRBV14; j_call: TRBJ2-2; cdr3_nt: TGTGCCAGCAGCCAGGACAGGGGGCGGATCACCGGGGAGCTGTTTTTT; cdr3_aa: CASSQDRGRITGELFF
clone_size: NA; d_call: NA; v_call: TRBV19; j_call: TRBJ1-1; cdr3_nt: TGTGCCAGTAGTATAGGACAGATTATGAACACTGAAGCTTTCTTT; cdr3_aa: CASSIGQIMNTEAFF
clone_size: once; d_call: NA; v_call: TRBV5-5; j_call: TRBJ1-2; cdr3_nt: TGTGCCAGCGGTGTAACTCCTAGCTATGGCTACACCTTC; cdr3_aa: CASGVTPSYGYTF
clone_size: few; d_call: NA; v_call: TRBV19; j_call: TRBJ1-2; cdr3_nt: TGTGCCAGTGAAAATGTAGGGGGATCATATGGCTACACCTTC; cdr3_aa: CASENVGGSYGYTF
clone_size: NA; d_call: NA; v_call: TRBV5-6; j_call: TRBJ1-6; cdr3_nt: TGTGCCAGCAGCCCCGGACACCTCTCCTATAATTCACCCCTCCACTTT; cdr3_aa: CASSPGHLSYNSPLHF
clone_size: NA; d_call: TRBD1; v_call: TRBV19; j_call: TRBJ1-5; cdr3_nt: TGTGCCAGTAGTATGACAGGGATGGGATCCCAGCATTTT; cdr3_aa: CASSMTGMGSQHF
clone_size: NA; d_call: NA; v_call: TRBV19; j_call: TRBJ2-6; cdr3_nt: TGTGCCAGTAGCCATCCTACCCCTCGACAGAGTGGGGCCAACGTCCTGACTTTC; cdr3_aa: CASSHPTPRQSGANVLTF
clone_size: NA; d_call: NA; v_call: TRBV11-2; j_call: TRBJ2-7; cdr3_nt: TGTGCCAGCAGCTTAGGGCAGGGGCCCTACGAGCAGTACTTC; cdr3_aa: CASSLGQGPYEQYF
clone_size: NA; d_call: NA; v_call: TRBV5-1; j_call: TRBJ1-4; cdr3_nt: TGCGCCAGCAGCCGCAAGGGAGAAGGAGAAAAACTGTTTTTT; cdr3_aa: CASSRKGEGEKLFF
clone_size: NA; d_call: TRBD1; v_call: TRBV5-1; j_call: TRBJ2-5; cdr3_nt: TGCGCCAGCAGCTGGGGACAGGGAGAAGAGACCCAGTACTTC; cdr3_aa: CASSWGQGEETQYF
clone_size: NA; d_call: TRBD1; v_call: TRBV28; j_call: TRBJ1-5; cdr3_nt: TGTGCCAGCACCCCGTTCGGGACAGGGAGCAATCAGCCCCAGCATTTT; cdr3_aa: CASTPFGTGSNQPQHF
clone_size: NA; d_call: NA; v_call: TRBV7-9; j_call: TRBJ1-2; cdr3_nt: TGTGCCAGCAGCAGCGTGGACTATGGCTACACCTTC; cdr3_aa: CASSSVDYGYTF
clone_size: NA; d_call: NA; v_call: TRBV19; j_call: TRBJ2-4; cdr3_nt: TGTGCCAGTAGTCGCCCCGGACAGCGATTAGCCAAAAACATTCAGTACTTC; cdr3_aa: CASSRPGQRLAKNIQYF
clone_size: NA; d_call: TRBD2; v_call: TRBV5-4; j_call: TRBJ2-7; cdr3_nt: TGTGCCAGCAGCTCCAGGACTAGCGGGACATACGAGCAGTACTTC; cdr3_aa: CASSSRTSGTYEQYF
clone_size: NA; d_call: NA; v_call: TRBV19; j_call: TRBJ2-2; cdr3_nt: TGTGCCAGTAGTTGGCAGGGTCCCGGGGAGCTGTTTTTT; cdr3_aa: CASSWQGPGELFF
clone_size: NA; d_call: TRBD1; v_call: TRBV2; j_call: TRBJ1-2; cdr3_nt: TGTGCCAGCAGGCCCAGGGGGACACTTAACTATGGCTACACCTTC; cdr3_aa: CASRPRGTLNYGYTF
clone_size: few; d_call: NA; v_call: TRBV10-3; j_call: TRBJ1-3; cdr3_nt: TGTGCCATCAGCTCGAGTCAGGGCTCGAGCCTCTCTGGAAACACCATATATTTT; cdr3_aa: CAISSSQGSSLSGNTIYF
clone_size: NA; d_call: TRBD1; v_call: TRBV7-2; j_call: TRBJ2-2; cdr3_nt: TGTGCCAGCAGCCCAACGTCGGACAGGGGAAACACCGGGGAGCTGTTTTTT; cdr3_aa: CASSPTSDRGNTGELFF
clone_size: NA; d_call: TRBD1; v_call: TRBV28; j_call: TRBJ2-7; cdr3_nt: TGTGCCAGCAACAGGGACAGCTCCTACGAGCAGTACTTC; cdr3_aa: CASNRDSSYEQYF
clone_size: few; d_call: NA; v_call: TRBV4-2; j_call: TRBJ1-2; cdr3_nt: TGTGCCAGCAGCCAAGATCGAACGGGTGGATACTATGGCTACACCTTC; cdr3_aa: CASSQDRTGGYYGYTF
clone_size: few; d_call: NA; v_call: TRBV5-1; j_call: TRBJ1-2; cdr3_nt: TGCGCCAGCAGCTTGGCCGGGAACTATGGCTACACCTTC; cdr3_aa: CASSLAGNYGYTF
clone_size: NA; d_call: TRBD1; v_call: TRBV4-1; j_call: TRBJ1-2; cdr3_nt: TGCGCCAGCAGCCTTCGGTTGACAGGGCTGGGAACTAACTATGGCTACACCTTC; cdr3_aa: CASSLRLTGLGTNYGYTF
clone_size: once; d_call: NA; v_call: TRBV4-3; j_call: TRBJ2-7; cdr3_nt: TGCGCCAGCAGCCAAGATCTGAGAGGTCAGGGCTACGAGCAGTACTTC; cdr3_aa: CASSQDLRGQGYEQYF